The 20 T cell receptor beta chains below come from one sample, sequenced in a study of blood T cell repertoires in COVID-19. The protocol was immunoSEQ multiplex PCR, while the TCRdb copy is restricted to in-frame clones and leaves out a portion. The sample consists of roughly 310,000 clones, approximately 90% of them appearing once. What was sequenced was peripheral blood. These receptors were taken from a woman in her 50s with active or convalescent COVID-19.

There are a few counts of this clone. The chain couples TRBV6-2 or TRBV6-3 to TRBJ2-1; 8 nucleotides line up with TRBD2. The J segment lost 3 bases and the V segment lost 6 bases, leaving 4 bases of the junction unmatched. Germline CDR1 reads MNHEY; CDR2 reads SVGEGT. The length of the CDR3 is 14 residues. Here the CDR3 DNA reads TGTGCCAGCAGCGGGGGGGCAGGCTACAATGAGCAGTTCTTC. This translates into CASSGGAGYNEQFF.

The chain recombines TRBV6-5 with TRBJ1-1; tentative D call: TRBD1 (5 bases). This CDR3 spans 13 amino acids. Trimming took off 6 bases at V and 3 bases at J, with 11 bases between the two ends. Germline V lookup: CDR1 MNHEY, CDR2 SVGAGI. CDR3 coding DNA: TGTGCCAGCAGCTCGAGACAGCACACTGAAGCTTTCTTT. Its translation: CASSSRQHTEAFF.

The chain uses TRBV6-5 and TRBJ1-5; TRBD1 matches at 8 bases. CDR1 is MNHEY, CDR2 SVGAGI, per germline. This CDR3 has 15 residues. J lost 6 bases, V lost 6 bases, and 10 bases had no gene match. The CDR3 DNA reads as TGTGCCAGCAGACCCGGACAGGGCGATAGTCAGCCCCAGCATTTT. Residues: CASRPGQGDSQPQHF.

The CDR3 region is CASSVAGSSYNEQFF. The CDR3 DNA reads as TGTGCCAGCAGCGTAGCGGGGAGCTCCTACAATGAGCAGTTCTTC. V gene TRBV2 combines with J gene TRBJ2-1, with 8 nucleotides matching TRBD2. V lost 6 bases to trimming and J lost 0 bases; unmatched junction nucleotides: 4. The CDR3 is made up of 15 amino acids. CDR1 SNHLY and CDR2 FYNNEI come from the germline V gene.

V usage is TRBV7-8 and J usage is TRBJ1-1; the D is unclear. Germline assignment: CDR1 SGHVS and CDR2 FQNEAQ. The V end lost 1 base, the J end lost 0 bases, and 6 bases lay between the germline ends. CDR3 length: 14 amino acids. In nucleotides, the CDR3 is TGTGCCAGCAGCTTAGGACAAATGAACACTGAAGCTTTCTTT. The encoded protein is CASSLGQMNTEAFF. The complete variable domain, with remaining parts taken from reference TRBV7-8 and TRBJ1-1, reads GAGVSQSPRYKVAKRGQDVALRCDPISGHVSLFWYQQALGQGPEFLTYFQNEAQLDKSGLPSDRFFAERPEGSVSTLKIQRTQQEDSAVYLCASSLGQMNTEAFFGQGTRLTVV.

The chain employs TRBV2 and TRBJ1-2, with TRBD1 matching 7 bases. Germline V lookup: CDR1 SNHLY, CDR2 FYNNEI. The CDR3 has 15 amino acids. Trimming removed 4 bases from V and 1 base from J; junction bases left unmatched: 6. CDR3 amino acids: CASSVPGQSNYGYTF. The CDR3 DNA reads TGTGCCAGCAGTGTTCCGGGACAGAGTAACTATGGCTACACCTTC.

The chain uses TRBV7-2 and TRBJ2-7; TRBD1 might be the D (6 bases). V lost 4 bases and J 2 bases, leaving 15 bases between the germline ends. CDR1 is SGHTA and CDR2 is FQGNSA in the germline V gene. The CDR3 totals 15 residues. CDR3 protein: CASSSRGVRTYEQYF. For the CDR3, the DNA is TGTGCCAGCAGCTCCAGGGGTGTGAGAACCTACGAGCAGTACTTC.

The CDR3 DNA follows: TGTGCCAGCAGTGGACTAGCGGGGGATGAGACCCAGTACTTC. Encoded protein: CASSGLAGDETQYF. The chain employs TRBV2 and TRBJ2-5, with 12 positions matching TRBD2. V gave up 4 bases and J gave up 5 bases; unmatched junction bases: 2. The CDR3 is 14 residues long. Germline-derived CDR1 and CDR2 are SNHLY and FYNNEI.

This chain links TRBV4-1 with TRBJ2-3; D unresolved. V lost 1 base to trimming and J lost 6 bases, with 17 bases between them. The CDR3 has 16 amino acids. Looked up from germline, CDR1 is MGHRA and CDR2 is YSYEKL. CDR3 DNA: TGCGCCAGCAGCCAAGGTGTGGCCTCCCGTTCCGATACGCAGTATTTT. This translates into CASSQGVASRSDTQYF.

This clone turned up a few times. The CDR3 sequence is CASISSVGAFF. The CDR3 nucleotides are TGTGCCAGTATTAGTTCGGTCGGAGCTTTCTTT. V and J are TRBV19 and TRBJ1-1, with D uncertain. The CDR3 runs to 11 residues. Trimming cost V 7 bases and J 10 bases, with 13 bases left between them. CDR1 and CDR2 from the germline V gene are LNHDA and SQIVND (reference sequence).

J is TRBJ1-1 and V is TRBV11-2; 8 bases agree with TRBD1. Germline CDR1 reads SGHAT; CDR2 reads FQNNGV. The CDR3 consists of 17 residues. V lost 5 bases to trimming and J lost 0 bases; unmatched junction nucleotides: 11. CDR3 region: CASSADRGFTMNTEAFF. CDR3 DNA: TGTGCCAGCAGCGCCGACAGGGGATTCACTATGAACACTGAAGCTTTCTTT.

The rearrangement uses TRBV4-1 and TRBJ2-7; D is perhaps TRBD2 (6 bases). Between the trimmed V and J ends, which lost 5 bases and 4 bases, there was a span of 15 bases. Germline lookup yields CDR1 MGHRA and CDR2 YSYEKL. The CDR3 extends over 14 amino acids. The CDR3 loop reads CASSGGLGTYEQYF. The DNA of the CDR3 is TGCGCCAGCAGCGGGGGGTTGGGGACTTACGAGCAGTACTTC.

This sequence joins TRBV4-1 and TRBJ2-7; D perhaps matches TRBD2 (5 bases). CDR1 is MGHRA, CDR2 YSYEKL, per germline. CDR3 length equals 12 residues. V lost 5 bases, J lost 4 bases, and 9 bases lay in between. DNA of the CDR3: TGCGCCAGCAGCTCGCGAGGGTACGAGCAGTACTTC. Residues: CASSSRGYEQYF.

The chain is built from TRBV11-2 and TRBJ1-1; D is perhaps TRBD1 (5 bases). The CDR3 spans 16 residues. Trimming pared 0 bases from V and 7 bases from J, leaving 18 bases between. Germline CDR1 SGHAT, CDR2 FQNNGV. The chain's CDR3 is CASSLDPQGGKNEAFF. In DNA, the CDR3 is TGTGCCAGCAGCTTAGATCCCCAGGGAGGTAAGAATGAAGCTTTCTTT.

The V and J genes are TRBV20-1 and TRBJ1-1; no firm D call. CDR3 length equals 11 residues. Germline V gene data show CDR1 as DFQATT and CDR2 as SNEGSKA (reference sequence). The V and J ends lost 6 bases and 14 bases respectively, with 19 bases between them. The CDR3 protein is CSAQPTRERFF. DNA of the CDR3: TGCAGTGCCCAACCTACGAGGGAAAGGTTCTTT.

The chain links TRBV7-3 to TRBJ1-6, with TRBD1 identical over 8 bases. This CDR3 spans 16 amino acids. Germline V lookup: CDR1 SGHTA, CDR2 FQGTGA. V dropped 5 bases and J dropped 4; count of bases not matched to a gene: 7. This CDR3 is CASSPGQGFYNSPLHF. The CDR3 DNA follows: TGTGCCAGCAGCCCAGGACAGGGTTTTTATAATTCACCCCTCCACTTT.

The CDR3 protein is CATSRAGQGAYEQYF. CDR3 nucleotides: TGTGCCACCAGCAGAGCGGGACAGGGGGCCTACGAGCAGTACTTC. V gene TRBV15 combines with J gene TRBJ2-7, with 11 positions matching TRBD1. J lost 2 bases, V lost 1 base, and 1 base had no gene match. Germline V gene data show CDR1 as LNHNV and CDR2 as YYDKDF (reference sequence). The length of the CDR3 is 15 residues.

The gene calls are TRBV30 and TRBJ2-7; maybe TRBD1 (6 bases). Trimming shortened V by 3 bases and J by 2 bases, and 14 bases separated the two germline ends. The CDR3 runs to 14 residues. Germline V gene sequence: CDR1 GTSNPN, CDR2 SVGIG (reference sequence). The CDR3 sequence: CAWREQGSTYEQYF. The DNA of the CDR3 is TGTGCCTGGAGAGAACAGGGATCAACCTACGAGCAGTACTTC. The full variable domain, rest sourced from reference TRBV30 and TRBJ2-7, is SQTIHQWPATLVQPVGSPLSLECTVEGTSNPNLYWYRQAAGRGLQLLFYSVGIGQISSEVPQNLSASRPQDRQFILSSKKLLLSDSGFYLCAWREQGSTYEQYFGPGTRLTVT.

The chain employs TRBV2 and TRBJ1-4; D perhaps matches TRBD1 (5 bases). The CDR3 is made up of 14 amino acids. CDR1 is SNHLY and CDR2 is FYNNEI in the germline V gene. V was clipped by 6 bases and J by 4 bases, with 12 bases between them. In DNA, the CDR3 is TGTGCCAGCAGCCAGACAGATAATAATGAAAAACTGTTTTTT. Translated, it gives CASSQTDNNEKLFF.

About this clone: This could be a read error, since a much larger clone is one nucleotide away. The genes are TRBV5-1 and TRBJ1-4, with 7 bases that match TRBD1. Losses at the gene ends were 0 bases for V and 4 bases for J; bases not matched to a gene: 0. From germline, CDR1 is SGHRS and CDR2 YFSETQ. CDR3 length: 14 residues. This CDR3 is CASSLGDSNEKLFF. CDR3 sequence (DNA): TGCGCCAGCAGCTTGGGGGACAGTAATGAAAAACTGTTTTTT.